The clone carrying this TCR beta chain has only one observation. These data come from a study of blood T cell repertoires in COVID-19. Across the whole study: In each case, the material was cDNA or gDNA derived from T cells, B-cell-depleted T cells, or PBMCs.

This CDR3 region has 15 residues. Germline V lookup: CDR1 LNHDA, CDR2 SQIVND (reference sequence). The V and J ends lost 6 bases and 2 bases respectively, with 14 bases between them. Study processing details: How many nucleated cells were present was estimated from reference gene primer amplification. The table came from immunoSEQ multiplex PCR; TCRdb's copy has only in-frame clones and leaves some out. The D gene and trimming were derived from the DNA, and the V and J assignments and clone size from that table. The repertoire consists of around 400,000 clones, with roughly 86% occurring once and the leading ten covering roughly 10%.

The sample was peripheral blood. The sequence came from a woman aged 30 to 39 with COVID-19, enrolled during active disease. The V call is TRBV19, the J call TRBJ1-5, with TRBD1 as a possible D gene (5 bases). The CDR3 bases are TGTGCCAGTAGCTATCTTAGGGGCGGCAATCAGCCCCAGCATTTT. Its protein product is CASSYLRGGNQPQHF.